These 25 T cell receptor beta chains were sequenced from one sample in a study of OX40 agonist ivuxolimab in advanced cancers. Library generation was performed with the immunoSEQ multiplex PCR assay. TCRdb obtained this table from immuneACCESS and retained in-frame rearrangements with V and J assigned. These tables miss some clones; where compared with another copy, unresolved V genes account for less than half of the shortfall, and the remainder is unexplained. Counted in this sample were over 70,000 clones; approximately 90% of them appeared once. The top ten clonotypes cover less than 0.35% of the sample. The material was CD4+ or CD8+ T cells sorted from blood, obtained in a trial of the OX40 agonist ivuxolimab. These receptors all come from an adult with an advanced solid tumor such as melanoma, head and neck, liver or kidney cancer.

The CDR3 region has the DNA TGTGCCAGCAGGGACCGCAGGGGGTTGACTCAGCCCCAGCATTTT. Translated: CASRDRRGLTQPQHF. The chain carries TRBV28 and TRBJ1-5; 7 nucleotides line up with TRBD1. Trimming cost V 6 bases and J 6 bases; bases outside gene matches: 11. Germline loops: CDR1 MDHEN, CDR2 SYDVKM. This CDR3 has 15 residues.

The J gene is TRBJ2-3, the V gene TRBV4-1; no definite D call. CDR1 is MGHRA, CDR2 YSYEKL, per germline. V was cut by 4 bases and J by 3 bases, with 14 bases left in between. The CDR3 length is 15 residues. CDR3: CASSRDMAYTDTQYF. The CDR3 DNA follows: TGCGCCAGCAGCCGAGACATGGCCTATACAGATACGCAGTATTTT.

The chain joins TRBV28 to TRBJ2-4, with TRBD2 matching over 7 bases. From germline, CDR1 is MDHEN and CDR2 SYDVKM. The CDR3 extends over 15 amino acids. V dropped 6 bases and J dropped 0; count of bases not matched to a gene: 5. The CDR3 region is CASSGSGLAKNIQYF. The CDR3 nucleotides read TGTGCCAGCAGCGGTAGCGGGCTAGCCAAAAACATTCAGTACTTC. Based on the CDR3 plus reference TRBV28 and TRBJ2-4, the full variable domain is DVKVTQSSRYLVKRTGEKVFLECVQDMDHENMFWYRQDPGLGLRLIYFSYDVKMKEKGDIPEGYSVSREKKERFSLILESASTNQTSMYLCASSGSGLAKNIQYFGAGTRLSVL.

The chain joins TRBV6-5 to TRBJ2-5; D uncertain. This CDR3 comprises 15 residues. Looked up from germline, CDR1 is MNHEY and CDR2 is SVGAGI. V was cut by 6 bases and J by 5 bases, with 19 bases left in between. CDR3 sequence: CASRRAKTQVETQYF. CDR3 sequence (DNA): TGTGCCAGCAGACGGGCCAAGACTCAGGTGGAGACCCAGTACTTC.

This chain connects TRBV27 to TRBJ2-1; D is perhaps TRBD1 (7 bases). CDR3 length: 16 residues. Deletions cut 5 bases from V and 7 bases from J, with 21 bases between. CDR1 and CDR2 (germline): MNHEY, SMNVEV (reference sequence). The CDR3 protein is CASSRQGYGGTNEQFF. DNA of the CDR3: TGTGCCAGCAGTCGACAGGGTTATGGCGGGACAAATGAGCAGTTCTTC.

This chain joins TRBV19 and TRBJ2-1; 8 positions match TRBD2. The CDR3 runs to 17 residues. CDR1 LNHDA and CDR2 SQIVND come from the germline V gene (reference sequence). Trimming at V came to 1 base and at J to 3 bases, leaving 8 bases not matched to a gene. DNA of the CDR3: TGTGCCAGTAGTATAGTTCCGGGGGGGAACAGCTACAATGAGCAGTTCTTC. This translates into CASSIVPGGNSYNEQFF.

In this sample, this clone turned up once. For the CDR3, the DNA is TGTGCCAGCACCGCAAACCGGGACATCCGGGGCACTGAAGCTTTCTTT. Its translation is CASTANRDIRGTEAFF. This sequence joins TRBV27 and TRBJ1-1, with a weak D call TRBD1 (6 bases). CDR3 length: 16 residues. Germline CDR1 and CDR2: MNHEY and SMNVEV (reference sequence). V was cut by 7 bases and J by 4 bases, with 22 bases left in between.

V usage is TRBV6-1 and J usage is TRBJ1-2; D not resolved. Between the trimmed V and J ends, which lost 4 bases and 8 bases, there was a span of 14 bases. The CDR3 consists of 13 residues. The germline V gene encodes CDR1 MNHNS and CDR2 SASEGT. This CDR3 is CASSGVILQGYTF. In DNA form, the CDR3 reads TGTGCCAGCAGTGGGGTTATATTACAAGGCTACACCTTC.

The CDR3 sequence is CASSLEQGPIYGYTF. The CDR3 nucleotides read TGCGCCAGCAGCTTGGAACAGGGCCCTATCTATGGCTACACCTTC. The V call is TRBV5-1, the J call TRBJ1-2; D is possibly TRBD1 (6 bases). V was shortened by 0 bases and J by 4 bases, with 13 bases between the two germline ends. The CDR3 totals 15 residues. CDR1 is SGHRS, CDR2 YFSETQ, per germline.

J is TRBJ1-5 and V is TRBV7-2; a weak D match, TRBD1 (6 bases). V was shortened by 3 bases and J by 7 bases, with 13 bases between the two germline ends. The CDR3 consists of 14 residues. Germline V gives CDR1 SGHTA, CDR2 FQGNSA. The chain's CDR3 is CASSFLQGGQPQHF. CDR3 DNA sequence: TGTGCCAGCAGCTTTTTACAGGGTGGCCAGCCCCAGCATTTT.

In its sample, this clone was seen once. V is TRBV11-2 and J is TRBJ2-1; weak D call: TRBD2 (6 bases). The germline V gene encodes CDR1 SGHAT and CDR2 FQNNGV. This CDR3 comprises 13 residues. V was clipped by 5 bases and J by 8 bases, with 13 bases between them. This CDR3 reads CASSLTTGDEQFF. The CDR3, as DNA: TGTGCCAGCAGCCTGACGACGGGGGATGAGCAGTTCTTC.

CDR3 sequence: CASSLRREGNTEAFF. The CDR3, as DNA: TGCGCCAGCAGCTTGAGGAGGGAGGGGAACACTGAAGCTTTCTTT. This chain uses TRBV5-1 with TRBJ1-1; no firm D call. Deletions cut 1 base from V and 1 base from J, with 11 bases between. The germline CDR1 and CDR2 sequences are SGHRS and YFSETQ. This CDR3 has 15 residues. Variable domain in full (rest from reference TRBV5-1 and TRBJ1-1): KAGVTQTPRYLIKTRGQQVTLSCSPISGHRSVSWYQQTPGQGLQFLFEYFSETQRNKGNFPGRFSGRQFSNSRSEMNVSTLELGDSALYLCASSLRREGNTEAFFGQGTRLTVV.

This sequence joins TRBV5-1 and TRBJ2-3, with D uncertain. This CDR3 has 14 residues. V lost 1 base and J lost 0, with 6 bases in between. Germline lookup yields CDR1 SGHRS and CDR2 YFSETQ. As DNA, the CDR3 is TGCGCCAGCAGCTTGCTTGGGAGCACAGATACGCAGTATTTT. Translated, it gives CASSLLGSTDTQYF.

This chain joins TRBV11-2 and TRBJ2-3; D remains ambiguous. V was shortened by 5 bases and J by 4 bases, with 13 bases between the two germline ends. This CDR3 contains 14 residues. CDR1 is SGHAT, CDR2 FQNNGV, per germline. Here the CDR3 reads CASSRGRTADTQYF. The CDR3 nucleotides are TGTGCCAGCAGCCGTGGTCGAACCGCAGATACGCAGTATTTT.

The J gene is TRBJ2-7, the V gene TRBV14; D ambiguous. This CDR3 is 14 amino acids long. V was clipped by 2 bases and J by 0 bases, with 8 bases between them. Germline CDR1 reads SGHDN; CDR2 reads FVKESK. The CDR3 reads CASSQLTHSYEQYF. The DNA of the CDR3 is TGTGCCAGCAGCCAATTGACTCACTCCTACGAGCAGTACTTC.

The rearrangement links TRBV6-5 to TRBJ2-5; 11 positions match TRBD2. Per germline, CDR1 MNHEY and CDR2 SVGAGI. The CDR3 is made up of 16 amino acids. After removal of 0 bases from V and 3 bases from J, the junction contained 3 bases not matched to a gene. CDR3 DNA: TGTGCCAGCAGTTACTCGGGGACTAGCGGAAAAGAGACCCAGTACTTC. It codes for CASSYSGTSGKETQYF.

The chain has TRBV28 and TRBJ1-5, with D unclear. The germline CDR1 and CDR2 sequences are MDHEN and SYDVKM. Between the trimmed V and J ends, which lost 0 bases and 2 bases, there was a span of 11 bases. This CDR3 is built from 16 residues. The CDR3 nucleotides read TGTGCCAGCAGTTTATGGGAAACGGTGGGCAATCAGCCCCAGCATTTT. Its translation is CASSLWETVGNQPQHF. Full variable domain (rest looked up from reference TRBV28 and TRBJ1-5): DVKVTQSSRYLVKRTGEKVFLECVQDMDHENMFWYRQDPGLGLRLIYFSYDVKMKEKGDIPEGYSVSREKKERFSLILESASTNQTSMYLCASSLWETVGNQPQHFGDGTRLSIL.

The CDR3: CASSVATNNGEYGYTF. CDR3 coding DNA: TGTGCCAGCAGCGTAGCCACCAATAACGGGGAGTATGGCTACACCTTC. This chain uses TRBV9 with TRBJ1-2; D unclear. V shed 0 bases and J shed 5 bases, with 17 bases lying between them. CDR3 length: 16 residues. Germline V CDR1 and CDR2: SGDLS, YYNGEE.

The CDR3, as DNA: TGTGCCAGCAGCTTGGGTTACAGGGGGAATGTTGGAAACACCATATATTTT. It specifies CASSLGYRGNVGNTIYF. The V and J genes are TRBV5-6 and TRBJ1-3, with 8 bases fitting TRBD1. The CDR3 has 17 amino acids. CDR1 SGHDT and CDR2 YYEEEE come from the germline V gene. V shed 0 bases and J 3 bases; nucleotides not matched to a gene: 8.

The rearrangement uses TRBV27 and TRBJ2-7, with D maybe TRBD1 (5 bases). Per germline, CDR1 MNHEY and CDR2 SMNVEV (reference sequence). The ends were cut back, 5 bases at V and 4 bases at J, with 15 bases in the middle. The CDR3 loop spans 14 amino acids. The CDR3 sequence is CASSLRKGWYEQYF. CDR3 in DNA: TGTGCCAGCAGTCTCCGAAAGGGGTGGTACGAGCAGTACTTC.

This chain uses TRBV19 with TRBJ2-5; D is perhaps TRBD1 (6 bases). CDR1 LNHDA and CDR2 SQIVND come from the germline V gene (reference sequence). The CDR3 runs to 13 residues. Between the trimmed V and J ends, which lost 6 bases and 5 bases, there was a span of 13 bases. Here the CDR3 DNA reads TGTGCCAGTAGACAGGGTAATGGGGAGACCCAGTACTTC. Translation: CASRQGNGETQYF.

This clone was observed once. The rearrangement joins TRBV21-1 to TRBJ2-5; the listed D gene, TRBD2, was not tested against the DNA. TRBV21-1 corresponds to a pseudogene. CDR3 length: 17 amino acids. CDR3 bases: TGTGCCAGCAGCAGCTGGGGGAAAGGGCCTAGCGAAAAGACCCAGTACTTC. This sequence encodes CASSSWGKGPSEKTQYF.

CDR3 residues: CASSPTIQETQYF. The DNA of the CDR3 is TGTGCCAGCTCACCAACAATCCAAGAGACCCAGTACTTC. The chain has TRBV18 and TRBJ2-5; D call uncertain. The CDR3 sequence is 13 residues long. Trimming removed 2 bases from V and 1 base from J, with 5 bases in between. CDR1 is KGHSH, CDR2 LQKENI, per germline.

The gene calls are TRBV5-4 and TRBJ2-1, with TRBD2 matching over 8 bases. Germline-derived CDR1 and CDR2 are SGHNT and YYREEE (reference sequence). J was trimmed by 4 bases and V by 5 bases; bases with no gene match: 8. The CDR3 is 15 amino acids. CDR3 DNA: TGTGCCAGCAGTTTTGAGGCGGGAGGTTACAATGAGCAGTTCTTC. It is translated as CASSFEAGGYNEQFF.

The CDR3 region is CASSLGGETGELFF. CDR3 sequence (DNA): TGTGCCAGCAGCTTGGGGGGCGAAACCGGGGAGCTGTTTTTT. The rearrangement links TRBV11-3 to TRBJ2-2; D may be TRBD1 or TRBD2 (6 bases each). The germline V and J ends were trimmed by 3 bases and 5 bases, with 10 bases remaining between them. Germline V gene sequence: CDR1 SGHNT, CDR2 YENEEA. This CDR3 region has 14 residues.